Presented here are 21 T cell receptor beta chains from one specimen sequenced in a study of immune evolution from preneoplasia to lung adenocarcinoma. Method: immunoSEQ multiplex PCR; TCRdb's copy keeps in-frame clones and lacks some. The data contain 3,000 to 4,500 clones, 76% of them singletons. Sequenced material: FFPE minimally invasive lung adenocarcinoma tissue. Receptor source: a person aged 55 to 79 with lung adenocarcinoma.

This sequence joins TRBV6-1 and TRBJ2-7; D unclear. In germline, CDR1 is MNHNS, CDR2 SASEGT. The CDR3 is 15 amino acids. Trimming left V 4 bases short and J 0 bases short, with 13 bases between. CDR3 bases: TGTGCCAGCAGTGGCAACCGGGTCTCCTCCTACGAGCAGTACTTC. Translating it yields CASSGNRVSSYEQYF.

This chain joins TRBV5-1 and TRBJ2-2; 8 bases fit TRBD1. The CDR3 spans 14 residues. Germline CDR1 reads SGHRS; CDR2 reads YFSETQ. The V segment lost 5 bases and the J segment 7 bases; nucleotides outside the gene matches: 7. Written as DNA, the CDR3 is TGCGCCAGCAGTTCCGGGACAGGCAGCGGGGAGCTGTTTTTT. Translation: CASSSGTGSGELFF.

Here the CDR3 reads CSVTTGVGTEAFF. CDR3 sequence (DNA): TGCAGCGTGACGACAGGGGTAGGCACTGAAGCTTTCTTT. The V call is TRBV29-1, the J call TRBJ1-1, with 8 nucleotides matching TRBD1. CDR1 and CDR2 from the germline V gene are SQVTM and ANQGSEA. J gave up 4 bases and V 6 bases, and 7 bases lay outside the gene matches. CDR3 size: 13 residues.

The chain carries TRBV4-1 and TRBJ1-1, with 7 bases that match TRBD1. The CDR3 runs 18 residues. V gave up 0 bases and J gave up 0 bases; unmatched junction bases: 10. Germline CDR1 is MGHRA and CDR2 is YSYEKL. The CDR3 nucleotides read TGCGCCAGCAGCCAAGAGGCCCCCAGGGGGGTTCTGAACACTGAAGCTTTCTTT. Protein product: CASSQEAPRGVLNTEAFF.

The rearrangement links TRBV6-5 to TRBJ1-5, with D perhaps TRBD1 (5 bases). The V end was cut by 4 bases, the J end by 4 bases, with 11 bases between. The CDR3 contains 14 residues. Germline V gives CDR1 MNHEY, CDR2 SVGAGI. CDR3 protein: CASSSGMRNQPQHF. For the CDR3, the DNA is TGTGCCAGCAGTTCAGGGATGCGGAATCAGCCCCAGCATTTT.

The CDR3 DNA is TGTGCCTGGAGCCGAGGGGGAGCATCCTACAATGAGCAGTTCTTC. It specifies CAWSRGGASYNEQFF. The V and J genes are TRBV30 and TRBJ2-1, with D tentatively TRBD1 (6 bases). Per germline, CDR1 GTSNPN and CDR2 SVGIG (reference sequence). This CDR3 contains 15 residues. The V and J ends lost 3 bases and 1 base respectively, with 13 bases between them.

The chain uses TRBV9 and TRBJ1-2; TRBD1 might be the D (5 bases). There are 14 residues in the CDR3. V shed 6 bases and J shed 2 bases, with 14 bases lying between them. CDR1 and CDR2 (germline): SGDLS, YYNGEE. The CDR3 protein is CASNQGVGNYGYTF. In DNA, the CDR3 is TGTGCCAGCAACCAGGGTGTAGGCAACTATGGCTACACCTTC.

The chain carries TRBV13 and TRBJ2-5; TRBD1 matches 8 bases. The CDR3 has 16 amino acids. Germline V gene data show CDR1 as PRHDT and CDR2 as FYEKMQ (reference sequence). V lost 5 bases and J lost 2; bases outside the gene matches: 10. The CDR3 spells CASSPTGQANQETQYF. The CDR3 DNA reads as TGTGCCAGCAGCCCAACGGGACAGGCGAATCAAGAGACCCAGTACTTC.

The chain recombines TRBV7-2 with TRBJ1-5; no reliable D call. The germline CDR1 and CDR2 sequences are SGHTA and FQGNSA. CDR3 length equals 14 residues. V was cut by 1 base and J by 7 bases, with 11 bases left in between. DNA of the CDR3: TGTGCCAGCAGCTTAGGAGGGTACGGGCAGCCCCAGCATTTT. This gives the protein CASSLGGYGQPQHF. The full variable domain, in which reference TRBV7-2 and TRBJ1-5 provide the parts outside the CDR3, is GAGVSQSPSNKVTEKGKDVELRCDPISGHTALYWYRQSLGQGLEFLIYFQGNSAPDKSGLPSDRFSAERTGGSVSTLTIQRTQQEDSAVYLCASSLGGYGQPQHFGDGTRLSIL.

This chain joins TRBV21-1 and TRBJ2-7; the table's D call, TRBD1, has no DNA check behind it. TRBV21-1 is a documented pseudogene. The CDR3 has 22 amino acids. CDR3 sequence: CASSKSSIRRRQALCGGGEQYF. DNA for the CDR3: TGTGCCAGCAGCAAATCCTCCATCCGGCGGAGACAGGCCCTATGTGGGGGCGGCGAGCAGTACTTC.

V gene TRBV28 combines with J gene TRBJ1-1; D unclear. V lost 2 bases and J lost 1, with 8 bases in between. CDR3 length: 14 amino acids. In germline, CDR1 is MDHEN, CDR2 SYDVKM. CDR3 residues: CASSLVTSNTEAFF. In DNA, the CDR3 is TGTGCCAGCAGTTTAGTTACCTCGAACACTGAAGCTTTCTTT.

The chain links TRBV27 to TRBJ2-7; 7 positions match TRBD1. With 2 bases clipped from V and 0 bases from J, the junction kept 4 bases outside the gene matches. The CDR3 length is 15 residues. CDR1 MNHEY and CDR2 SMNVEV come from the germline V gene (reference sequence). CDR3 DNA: TGTGCCAGCAGTTTACGGGCAGGGGGCTCCTACGAGCAGTACTTC. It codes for CASSLRAGGSYEQYF.

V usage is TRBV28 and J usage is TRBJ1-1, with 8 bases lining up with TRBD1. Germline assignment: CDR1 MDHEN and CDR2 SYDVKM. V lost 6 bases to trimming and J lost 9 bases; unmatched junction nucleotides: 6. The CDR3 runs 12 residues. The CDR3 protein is CASRKQGGKAFF. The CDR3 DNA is TGTGCCAGCAGGAAACAGGGGGGTAAAGCTTTCTTT.

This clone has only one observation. CDR3 amino acids: CASSPGLVNEQFF. The CDR3, as DNA: TGCGCCAGCAGCCCCGGACTAGTCAATGAGCAGTTCTTC. This rearrangement joins TRBV5-1 to TRBJ2-1, with TRBD2 identical over 7 bases. Germline lookup yields CDR1 SGHRS and CDR2 YFSETQ. V lost 4 bases to trimming and J lost 6 bases; unmatched junction nucleotides: 4. The CDR3 has 13 residues.

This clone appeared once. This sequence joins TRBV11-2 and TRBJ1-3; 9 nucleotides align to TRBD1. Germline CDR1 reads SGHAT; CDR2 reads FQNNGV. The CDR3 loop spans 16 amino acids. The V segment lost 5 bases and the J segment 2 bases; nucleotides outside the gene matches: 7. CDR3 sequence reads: CASSHDRGVPGNTIYF. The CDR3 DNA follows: TGTGCCAGCAGCCACGACAGGGGGGTCCCTGGAAACACCATATATTTT.

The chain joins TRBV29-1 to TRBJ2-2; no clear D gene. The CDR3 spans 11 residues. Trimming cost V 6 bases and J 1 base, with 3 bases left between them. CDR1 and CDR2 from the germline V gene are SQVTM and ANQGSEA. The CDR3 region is CSVGNTGELFF. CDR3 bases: TGCAGCGTAGGGAACACCGGGGAGCTGTTTTTT.

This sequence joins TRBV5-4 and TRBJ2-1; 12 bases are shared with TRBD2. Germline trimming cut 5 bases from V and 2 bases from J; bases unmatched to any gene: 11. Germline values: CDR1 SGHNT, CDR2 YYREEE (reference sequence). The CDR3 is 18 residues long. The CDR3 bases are TGTGCCAGCAGATCCGGGACTAGCGGGCTGTCTGCCTACAATGAGCAGTTCTTC. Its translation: CASRSGTSGLSAYNEQFF.

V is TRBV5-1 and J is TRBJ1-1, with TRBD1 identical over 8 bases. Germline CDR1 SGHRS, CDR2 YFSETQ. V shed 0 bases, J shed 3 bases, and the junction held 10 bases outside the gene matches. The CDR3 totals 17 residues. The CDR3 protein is CASSLVGGGQVDTEAFF. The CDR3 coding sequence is TGCGCCAGCAGCTTGGTAGGGGGGGGACAGGTCGACACTGAAGCTTTCTTT.

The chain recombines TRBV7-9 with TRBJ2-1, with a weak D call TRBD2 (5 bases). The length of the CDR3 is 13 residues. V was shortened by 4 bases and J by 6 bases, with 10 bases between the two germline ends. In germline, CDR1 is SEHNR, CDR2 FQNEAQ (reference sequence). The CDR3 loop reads CASSSKTSNEQFF. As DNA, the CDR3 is TGTGCCAGCAGCTCCAAAACTAGCAATGAGCAGTTCTTC.

The CDR3 nucleotides are TGCAGCGCGCGACAGGGGGCAAACAATGAGCAGTTCTTC. As protein: CSARQGANNEQFF. The genes are TRBV29-1 and TRBJ2-1; TRBD1 matches 10 bases. The CDR3 loop spans 13 amino acids. Germline-derived CDR1 and CDR2 are SQVTM and ANQGSEA. After removal of 7 bases from V and 5 bases from J, the junction contained 5 bases not matched to a gene.

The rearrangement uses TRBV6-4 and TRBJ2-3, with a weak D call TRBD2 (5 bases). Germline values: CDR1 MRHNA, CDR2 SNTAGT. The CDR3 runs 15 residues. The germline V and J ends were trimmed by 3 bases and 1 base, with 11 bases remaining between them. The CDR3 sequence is CASSEAGGRTDTQYF. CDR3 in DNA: TGTGCCAGCAGTGAGGCGGGTGGCCGCACAGATACGCAGTATTTT.